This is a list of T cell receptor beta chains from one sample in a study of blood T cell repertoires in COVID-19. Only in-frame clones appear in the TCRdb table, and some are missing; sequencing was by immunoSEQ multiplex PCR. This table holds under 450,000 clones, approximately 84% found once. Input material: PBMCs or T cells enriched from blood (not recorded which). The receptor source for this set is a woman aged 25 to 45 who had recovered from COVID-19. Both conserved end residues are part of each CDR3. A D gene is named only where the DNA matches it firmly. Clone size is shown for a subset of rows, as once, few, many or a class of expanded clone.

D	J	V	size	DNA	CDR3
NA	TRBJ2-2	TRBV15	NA	TGTGCCACCAGCGGAAGACAGGCCGGGGAGCTGTTTTTT	CATSGRQAGELFF
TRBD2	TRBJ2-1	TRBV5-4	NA	TGTGCCAGCAGCATGGAGGCTAGCGGTCACTTCGAGCAGTTCTTC	CASSMEASGHFEQFF
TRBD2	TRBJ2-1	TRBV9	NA	TGTGCCAGCAACCCTAGCGGGGGGTACAATGAGCAGTTCTTC	CASNPSGGYNEQFF
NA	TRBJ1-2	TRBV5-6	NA	TGTGCCAGCAGCTTGGGGTCAGGGCTTGATGGCTACACCTTC	CASSLGSGLDGYTF
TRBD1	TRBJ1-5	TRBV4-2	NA	TGTGCCAGCAGCCAAGATCTCCCAGGGGGTATTGGCAATCAGCCCCAGCATTTT	CASSQDLPGGIGNQPQHF
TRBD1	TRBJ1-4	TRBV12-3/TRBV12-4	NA	TGTGCCGGGACAGGGTCGGGTGAAAAACTGTTTTTT	CAGTGSGEKLFF
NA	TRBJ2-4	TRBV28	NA	TGTGCCAGCAGTTACCGCCTCTCTATAGCCAAAAACATTCAGTACTTC	CASSYRLSIAKNIQYF
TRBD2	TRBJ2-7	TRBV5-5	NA	TGTGCCAGCAGGGACCCTGACGGGGCGACTAGCGGGAGCTCCTACGAGCAGTACTTC	CASRDPDGATSGSSYEQYF
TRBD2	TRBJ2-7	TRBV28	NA	TGTGCCAGCAGTCCCGGGACTAGCGGGAGTGGGGAGCAGTACTTC	CASSPGTSGSGEQYF
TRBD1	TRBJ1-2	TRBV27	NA	TGTGCCAGCAGTAGGACAGGGGATAACTATGGCTACACCTTC	CASSRTGDNYGYTF
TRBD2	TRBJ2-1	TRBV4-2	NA	TGTGCCAGCAGCCAAGTGTTTGAGCGGGAGAGGTCCTACAATGAGCAGTTCTTC	CASSQVFERERSYNEQFF
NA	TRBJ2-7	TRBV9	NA	TGTGCCAGCAGCGTAGGGGATGCGGGACGCCACGAGCAGTACTTC	CASSVGDAGRHEQYF
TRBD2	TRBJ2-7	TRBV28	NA	TGTGCCAGCAGTATTAGCGGGGGCACCTACGAGCAGTACTTC	CASSISGGTYEQYF
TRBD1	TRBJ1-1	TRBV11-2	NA	TGTGCCAGCAGCTCCACAAGGACAGGAGGGGCCACTGAAGCTTTCTTT	CASSSTRTGGATEAFF
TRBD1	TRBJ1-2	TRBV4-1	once	TGCGCCAGCAGCCCCGGGACAGGGTTTTACTATGGCTACACCTTC	CASSPGTGFYYGYTF
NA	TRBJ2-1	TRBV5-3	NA	TGTGCCAGAAGCCCCCCGGAGAGCTCCTACAATGAGCAGTTCTTC	CARSPPESSYNEQFF
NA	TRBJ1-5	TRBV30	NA	TGTGCCTGGAGTTGGCCGGGCGGACAAAATCAGCCCCAGCATTTT	CAWSWPGGQNQPQHF
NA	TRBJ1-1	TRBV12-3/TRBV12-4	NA	TGTGCCAGCAGGCCACTCAACACTGAAGCTTTCTTT	CASRPLNTEAFF
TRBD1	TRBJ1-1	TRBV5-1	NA	TGCGCCAGCACCGATCCCGGGACAGGGGGGGCTAACACTGAAGCTTTCTTT	CASTDPGTGGANTEAFF
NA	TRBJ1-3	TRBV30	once	TGTGCCTGGAGTTCCGGGGGCTCTGGAAACACCATATATTTT	CAWSSGGSGNTIYF
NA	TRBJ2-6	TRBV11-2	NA	TGTGCCAGCAGCTTAGCAGGTTCCGGGGCCAACGTCCTGACTTTC	CASSLAGSGANVLTF
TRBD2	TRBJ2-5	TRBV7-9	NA	TGTGCCAGCAGCCTTACCGGACTAGATCAAGAGACCCAGTACTTC	CASSLTGLDQETQYF
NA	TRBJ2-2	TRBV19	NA	TGTGCCAGTAGTATTACAGGGTTCTCCGGGGAGCTGTTTTTT	CASSITGFSGELFF
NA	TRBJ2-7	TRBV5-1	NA	TGCGCCAGCAGCCCGCAACAGGGTCCTACCCACGAGCAGTACTTC	CASSPQQGPTHEQYF
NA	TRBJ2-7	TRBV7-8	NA	TGTGCCAGCAGCCTCTCTGTGTCCGAGCAGTACTTC	CASSLSVSEQYF
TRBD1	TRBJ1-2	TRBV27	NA	TGTGCCAGCAGTTTTTCCGCCCAGGGGGCACGGGGCTACACCTTC	CASSFSAQGARGYTF
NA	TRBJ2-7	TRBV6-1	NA	TGTGCCAGCAGTGACAGTCTGTTGATCTCCTACGAGCAGTACTTC	CASSDSLLISYEQYF
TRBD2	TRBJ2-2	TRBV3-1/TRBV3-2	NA	TGTGCCAGCAGCTCAGGGACTAGCGGGAAGTTTGAGGGGGAGCTGTTTTTT	CASSSGTSGKFEGELFF
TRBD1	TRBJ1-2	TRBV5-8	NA	TGTGCCAGCAGCTTGGGGGACAGACGGAACTATGGCTACACCTTC	CASSLGDRRNYGYTF
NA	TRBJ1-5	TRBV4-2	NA	TGTGCCAGCAGCCAAGATAGGACGGGGCAGCCCCAGCATTTT	CASSQDRTGQPQHF
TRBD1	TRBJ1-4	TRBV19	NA	TGTGCCAGTAGTATAATTCGGACAGGAAGGTCTTATGAAAAACTGTTTTTT	CASSIIRTGRSYEKLFF
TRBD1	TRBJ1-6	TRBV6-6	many	TGTGCCAGCAGCCGATGGGCGAAGGACAGGGGTAATTCACCCCTCCACTTT	CASSRWAKDRGNSPLHF
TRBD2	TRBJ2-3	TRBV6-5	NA	TGTGCCAGCAGAACCGGGGGGAGCACAGATACGCAGTATTTT	CASRTGGSTDTQYF
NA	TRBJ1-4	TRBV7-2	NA	TGTGCCAGCAGCCCGACGGGGTATAATGAAAAACTGTTTTTT	CASSPTGYNEKLFF
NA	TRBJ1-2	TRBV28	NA	TGTGCCAGCAATGAAGGGAGGGCCTATGGCTACACCTTC	CASNEGRAYGYTF
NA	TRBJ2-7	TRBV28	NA	TGTGCCAGCAGTTTATTCGGGATCTACGAGCAGTACTTC	CASSLFGIYEQYF
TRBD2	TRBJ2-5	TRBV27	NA	TGTGCCAGCAGTTCAATTAGCGGGAGTCCCCAGTACTTC	CASSSISGSPQYF
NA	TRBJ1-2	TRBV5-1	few	TGCGCCAGCAGCCTCCAGACTTACTATGGCTACACCTTC	CASSLQTYYGYTF
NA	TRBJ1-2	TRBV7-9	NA	TGTGCCAGCAGTCCGATAGAAGAGGGGGACGGCTACACCTTC	CASSPIEEGDGYTF
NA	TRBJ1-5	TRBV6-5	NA	TGTGCCAGCAGTTCAGACACCAACAGGCCCCAGCATTTT	CASSSDTNRPQHF
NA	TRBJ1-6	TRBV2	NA	TGTGCCAGCAGCATCCAGGGGTCTTCCTATAATTCACCCCTCCACTTT	CASSIQGSSYNSPLHF
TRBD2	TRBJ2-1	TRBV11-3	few	TGTGCCAGCAGCCCCGGCGGGACTACAAACAATGAGCAGTTCTTC	CASSPGGTTNNEQFF
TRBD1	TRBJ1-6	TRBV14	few	TGTGCCAGCAGCCATGAGACAGGGGGCTTTTCACCCCTCCACTTT	CASSHETGGFSPLHF
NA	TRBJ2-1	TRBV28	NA	TGTGCCAGCAGTTTATGGCGGGGCTCCTCCTACAATGAGCAGTTCTTC	CASSLWRGSSYNEQFF
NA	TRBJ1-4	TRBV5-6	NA	TGTGCCAGCAGCTTGACCACAGACGGTGAAAAACTGTTTTTT	CASSLTTDGEKLFF
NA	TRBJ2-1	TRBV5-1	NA	TGCGCCAGCAGCCCGTCTGTGGGCCAGGGCAATGAGCAGTTCTTC	CASSPSVGQGNEQFF
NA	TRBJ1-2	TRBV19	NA	TGTGCCAGTAGTATCCCCAATAACTATGGCTACACCTTC	CASSIPNNYGYTF
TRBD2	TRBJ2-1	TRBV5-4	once	TGTGCCAGCAGCCGACTAGCGTCCCCCTACAATGAGCAGTTCTTC	CASSRLASPYNEQFF
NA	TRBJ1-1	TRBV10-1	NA	TGCGCCAGCAGCCTGGAACAGGGCAATGGGGCTGAAGCTTTCTTT	CASSLEQGNGAEAFF
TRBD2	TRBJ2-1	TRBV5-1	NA	TGCGCCAGCAGCTTGCTCGGCGGGAGGGCCGGCGATGAGCAGTTCTTC	CASSLLGGRAGDEQFF
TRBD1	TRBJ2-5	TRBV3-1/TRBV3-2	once	TGTGCCAGCAGCCAGGGATCCGGGGACAGGGGGGCGGAGGGTGAGACCCAGTACTTC	CASSQGSGDRGAEGETQYF
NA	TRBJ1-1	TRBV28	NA	TGTGCCAGCAGTTCCCCCCCACAGAACACTGAAGCTTTCTTT	CASSSPPQNTEAFF
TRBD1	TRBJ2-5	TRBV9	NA	TGTGCCAGCAGCGACCCGCTGCAGACAGGGATCTATCAGGAGACCCAGTACTTC	CASSDPLQTGIYQETQYF
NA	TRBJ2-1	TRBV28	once	TGTGCCAGCAGTTTACCCCCAGGGTCCAATGAGCAGTTCTTC	CASSLPPGSNEQFF
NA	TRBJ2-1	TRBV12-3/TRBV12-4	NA	TGTGCCAGCAGTCCTAACAGTCACAATGAGCAGTTCTTC	CASSPNSHNEQFF
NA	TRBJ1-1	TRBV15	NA	TGTGCCACCAGCTACGGCGGGAACACTGAAGCTTTCTTT	CATSYGGNTEAFF
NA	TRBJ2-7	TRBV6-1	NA	TGTGCCAGCAGTGAAGGAAGGGGCAGCTACGAGCAGTACTTC	CASSEGRGSYEQYF
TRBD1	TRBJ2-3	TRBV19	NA	TGTGCCAGTGGGGACAGAGACCTTAGCACAGATACGCAGTATTTT	CASGDRDLSTDTQYF
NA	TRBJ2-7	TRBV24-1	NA	TGTGCCACCAGTGATACCGGGACATCCTACGAGCAGTACTTC	CATSDTGTSYEQYF